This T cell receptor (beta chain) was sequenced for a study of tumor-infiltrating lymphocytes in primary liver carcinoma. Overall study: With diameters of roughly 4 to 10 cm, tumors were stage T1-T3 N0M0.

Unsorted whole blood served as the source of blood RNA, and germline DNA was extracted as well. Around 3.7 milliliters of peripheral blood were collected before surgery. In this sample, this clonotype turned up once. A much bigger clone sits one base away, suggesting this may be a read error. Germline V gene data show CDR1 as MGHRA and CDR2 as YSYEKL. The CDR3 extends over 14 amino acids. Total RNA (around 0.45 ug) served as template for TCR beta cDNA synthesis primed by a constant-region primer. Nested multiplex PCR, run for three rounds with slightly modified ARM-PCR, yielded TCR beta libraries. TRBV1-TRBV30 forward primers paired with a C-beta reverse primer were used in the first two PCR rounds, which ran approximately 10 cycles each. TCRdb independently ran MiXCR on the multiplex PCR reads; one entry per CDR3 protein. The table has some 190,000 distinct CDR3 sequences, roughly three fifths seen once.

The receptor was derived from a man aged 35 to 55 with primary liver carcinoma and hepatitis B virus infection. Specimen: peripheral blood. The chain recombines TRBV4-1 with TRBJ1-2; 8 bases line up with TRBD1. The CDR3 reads CANSQPGDRSGYTF. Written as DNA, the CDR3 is TGCGCCAACAGCCAACCGGGGGACAGGTCAGGCTACACCTTC.